These T cell receptor beta chains were read from a single sample in a study of blood T cell repertoires in COVID-19. Some clones are missing from TCRdb's copy, which holds only in-frame ones; the method was immunoSEQ multiplex PCR. The sample contains tens of thousands of clones, roughly 80% of which appear only once. The specimen was peripheral blood. The source of these receptors is a woman of 80 years or more with active or convalescent COVID-19. The CDR3 runs from the conserved cysteine through the conserved F or W. D genes are given only for firm matches. For some rows the clone size is stated as once, few or many, or as a class when expanded; others skip it.

v_call	clone_size	d_call	j_call	cdr3_aa	cdr3_nt
TRBV14	.	.	TRBJ2-1	CASSQLPRGPSYNEQFF	TGTGCCAGCAGCCAGCTCCCCCGGGGTCCCTCCTACAATGAGCAGTTCTTC
TRBV6-1	.	TRBD1	TRBJ1-5	CASSEGGQSNQPQHF	TGTGCCAGCAGTGAAGGGGGACAGTCCAATCAGCCCCAGCATTTT
TRBV5-1	.	.	TRBJ2-1	CASSLAGTYNEQFF	TGCGCCAGCAGCTTGGCGGGGACCTACAATGAGCAGTTCTTC
TRBV4-3	few	.	TRBJ2-7	CASSQGSGPGYEQYF	TGCGCCAGCAGCCAAGGGAGCGGGCCTGGCTACGAGCAGTACTTC
TRBV6-2/TRBV6-3	.	TRBD2	TRBJ2-1	CASSLSSGGLFF	TGTGCCAGCAGCCTTTCTAGCGGGGGATTGTTCTTC
TRBV4-3	.	TRBD2	TRBJ2-2	CASSHLGSSGANTGELFF	TGCGCCAGCAGCCATTTGGGATCTAGCGGGGCTAACACCGGGGAGCTGTTTTTT
TRBV18	few	TRBD2	TRBJ2-3	CASSPPGLAGVSTQYF	TGTGCCAGCTCACCACCGGGACTAGCGGGAGTGAGTACGCAGTATTTT
TRBV10-3	.	TRBD2	TRBJ2-5	CATGLAGGGETQYF	TGTGCCACCGGACTAGCGGGAGGAGGAGAGACCCAGTACTTC
TRBV9	.	.	TRBJ1-1	CASSPGGGRAFF	TGTGCCAGCAGCCCCGGGGGAGGACGGGCTTTCTTT
TRBV6-6	.	TRBD1	TRBJ1-1	CAARVPGQGGTEAFF	TGTGCCGCACGGGTTCCGGGACAGGGGGGCACTGAAGCTTTCTTT
TRBV11-2	few	.	TRBJ1-3	CASSSIGTLSGNTIYF	TGTGCCAGCAGCTCAATCGGGACACTCTCTGGAAACACCATATATTTT
TRBV29-1	.	.	TRBJ2-2	CSAFRAAAGTGELFF	TGCAGCGCCTTCAGAGCGGCGGCGGGCACCGGGGAGCTGTTTTTT
TRBV6-1	.	.	TRBJ1-5	CASSETGPNQPQHF	TGTGCCAGCAGTGAGACAGGTCCTAATCAGCCCCAGCATTTT
TRBV7-2	once	.	TRBJ2-1	CASSLDINEQFF	TGTGCCAGCAGCTTGGACATCAATGAGCAGTTCTTC
TRBV14	.	.	TRBJ2-3	CASSQDKQYTDTQYF	TGTGCCAGCAGCCAAGATAAACAGTACACAGATACGCAGTATTTT
TRBV28	.	.	TRBJ2-6	CASRASGANVLTF	TGTGCCAGCAGGGCCTCTGGGGCCAACGTCCTGACTTTC
TRBV5-5	.	.	TRBJ1-2	CASSLVRGAANYGYTF	TGTGCCAGCAGCTTGGTAAGGGGCGCAGCTAACTATGGCTACACCTTC
TRBV19	.	TRBD1	TRBJ1-1	CASSLRGDTEAFF	TGTGCCAGTAGTCTCAGGGGGGACACTGAAGCTTTCTTT
TRBV5-1	.	.	TRBJ2-3	CASRAGDTQYF	TGCGCCAGCAGGGCGGGGGATACGCAGTATTTT